This TCR beta chain appears in the sequencing data of a study of T cell responses to AZD1222 COVID-19 vaccine. The germline V gene encodes CDR1 MNHNS and CDR2 SASEGT. This CDR3 spans 15 amino acids. Remarks on this clone: At one of its ends the junction is not consistent with the germline gene, which may arise from a read error.

TCRdb's table, derived via immunoSEQ multiplex PCR, lists solely in-frame clones and lacks some. This table holds 150,000 to 200,000 clones, 92% found once. This chain uses TRBV6-1 with TRBJ1-5, with unresolved D. The TCR sequence derives from an adult in good health. The sequences come from peripheral blood, collected on day 0 of MenACWY control vaccination. The CDR3 sequence: CASREGPLPNQPQHF. CDR3 coding DNA: TGTGCCAGCAGAGAAGGGCCTCTCCCCAATCAGCCCCAGCATTTT.